This record looks at one T cell receptor beta chain sequence and its context. The CDR3 consists of 16 residues. V shed 0 bases and J 4 bases; nucleotides not matched to a gene: 7. Germline V CDR1 and CDR2: MGHRA, YSYEKL. These data come from a study of T cell responses to AZD1222 COVID-19 vaccine. Produced via immunoSEQ multiplex PCR; TCRdb's table is partial and in-frame only. The sample contains some 200,000 clones, approximately 90% of which appear only once. The chain is built from TRBV4-1 and TRBJ1-2; TRBD1 aligns across 8 bases. This receptor was taken from an adult in good health. Sample: peripheral blood, taken on day 0 of AZD1222 vaccination. The CDR3 sequence is CASSQEGSGGVYGYTF. In nucleotides, the CDR3 is TGCGCCAGCAGCCAAGAGGGCTCAGGGGGCGTCTATGGCTACACCTTC.